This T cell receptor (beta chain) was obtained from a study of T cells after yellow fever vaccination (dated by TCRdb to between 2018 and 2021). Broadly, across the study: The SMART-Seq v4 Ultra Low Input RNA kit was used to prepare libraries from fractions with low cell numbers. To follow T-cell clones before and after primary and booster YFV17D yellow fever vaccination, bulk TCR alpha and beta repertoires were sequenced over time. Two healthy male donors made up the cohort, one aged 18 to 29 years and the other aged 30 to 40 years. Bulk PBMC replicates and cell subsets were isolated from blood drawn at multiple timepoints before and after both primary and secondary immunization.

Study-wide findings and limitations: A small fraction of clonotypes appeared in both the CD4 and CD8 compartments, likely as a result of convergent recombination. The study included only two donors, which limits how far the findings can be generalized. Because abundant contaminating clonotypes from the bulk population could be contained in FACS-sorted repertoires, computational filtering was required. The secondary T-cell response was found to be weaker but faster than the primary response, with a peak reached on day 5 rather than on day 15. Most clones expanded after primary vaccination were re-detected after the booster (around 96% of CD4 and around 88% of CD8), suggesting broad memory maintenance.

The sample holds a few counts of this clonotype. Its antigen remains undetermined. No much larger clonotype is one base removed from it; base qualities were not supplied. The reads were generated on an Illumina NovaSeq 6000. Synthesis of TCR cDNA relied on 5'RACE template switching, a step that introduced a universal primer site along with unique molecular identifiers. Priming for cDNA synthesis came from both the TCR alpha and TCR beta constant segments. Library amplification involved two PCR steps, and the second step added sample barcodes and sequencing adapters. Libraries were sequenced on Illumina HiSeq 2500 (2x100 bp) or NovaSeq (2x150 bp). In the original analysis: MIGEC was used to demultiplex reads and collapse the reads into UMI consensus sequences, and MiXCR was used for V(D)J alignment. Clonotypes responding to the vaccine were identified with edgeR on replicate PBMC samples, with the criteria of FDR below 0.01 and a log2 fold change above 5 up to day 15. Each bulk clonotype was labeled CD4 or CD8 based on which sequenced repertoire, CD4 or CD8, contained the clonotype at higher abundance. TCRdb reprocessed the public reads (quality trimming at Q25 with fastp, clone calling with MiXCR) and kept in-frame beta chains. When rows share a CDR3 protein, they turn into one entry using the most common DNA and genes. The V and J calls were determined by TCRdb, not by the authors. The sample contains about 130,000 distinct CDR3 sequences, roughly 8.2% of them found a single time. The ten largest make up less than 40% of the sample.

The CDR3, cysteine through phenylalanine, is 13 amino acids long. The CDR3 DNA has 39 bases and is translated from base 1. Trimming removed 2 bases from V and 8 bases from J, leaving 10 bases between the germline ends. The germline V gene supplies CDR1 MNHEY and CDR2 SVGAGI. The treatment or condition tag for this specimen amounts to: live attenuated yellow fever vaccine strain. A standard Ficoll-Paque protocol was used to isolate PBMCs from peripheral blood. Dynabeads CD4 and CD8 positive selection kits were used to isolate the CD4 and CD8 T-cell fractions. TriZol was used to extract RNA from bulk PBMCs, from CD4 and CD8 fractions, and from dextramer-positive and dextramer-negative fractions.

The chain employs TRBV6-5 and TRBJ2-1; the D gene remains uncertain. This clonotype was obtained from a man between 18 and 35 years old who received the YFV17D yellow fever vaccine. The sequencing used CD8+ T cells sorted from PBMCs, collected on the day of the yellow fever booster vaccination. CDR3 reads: CASSYGVFDEQFF. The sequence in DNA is TGTGCCAGCAGTTACGGGGTTTTCGATGAGCAGTTCTTC.